The 3 T cell receptor beta chains listed next were all sequenced from one sample in a study of blood T cells in healthy people across ages. A sample-barcoded 5' primer and a J-beta primer mix were used in a second PCR of roughly 7 to 11 cycles. Via MiXCR, TCRdb re-called the 5' RACE reads, giving one row per CDR3 protein. The table has about 2 million distinct CDR3 sequences, around 50% seen once. Specimen: blood. The receptor set was obtained from a woman in her thirties or forties in good health.

The chain links TRBV5-1 to TRBJ2-5, with D possibly matching TRBD1 (6 bases). This CDR3 has 15 amino acids. V was clipped by 0 bases and J by 5 bases, with 14 bases between them. Germline V CDR1 and CDR2: SGHRS, YFSETQ. The CDR3 DNA reads as TGCGCCAGCAGCTTGGAAGGGGGTCCCGCGGAGACCCAGTACTTC. Translating gives CASSLEGGPAETQYF.

Points on this clonotype: One end of the junction fails to match germline, which may point to a read error. The chain couples TRBV18 to TRBJ2-5; no definite D call. The V gene's germline CDR1 is KGHSH and CDR2 LQKENI. The CDR3 consists of 13 residues. This chain's CDR3 is CASLPLNQETQYF. CDR3 in DNA: TGTGCCAGCTTACCATTAAACCAAGAGACCCAGTACTTC.

The gene calls are TRBV2 and TRBJ2-3; D is tentatively TRBD1 or TRBD2 (5 bases each). Germline V gene sequence: CDR1 SNHLY, CDR2 FYNNEI. V lost 0 bases to trimming and J lost 1 base, with 8 bases between them. The CDR3 sequence is 15 residues long. Here the CDR3 reads CASSEAGERTDTQYF. CDR3 sequence (DNA): TGTGCCAGCAGTGAAGCGGGGGAGCGCACAGATACGCAGTATTTT.